This T cell receptor beta chain was recorded in a study of tumor-infiltrating lymphocytes in localized non-small cell lung cancer. Study-level information: Each patient gave resected tumor and non-adjacent uninvolved lung tissue. Notes on the study in general: Different pieces of the same tissue went to different assays, confounding technical variation with intratumor heterogeneity. Immunotypes IM1 and IM2 had similar TCR-derived T-cell fractions.

Sequencing used immunoSEQ multiplex PCR; TCRdb keeps in-frame clones, though not all of them. The data show about 12,000 clones, 75% to 80% seen once. On this clone: Its antigen is unidentified.

This TCR came from a human donor with non-small cell lung cancer. Sequenced sample: uninvolved lung tissue not adjacent to the tumor.

The CDR3 DNA reads TGCGCCAGCAGACCTCCGGGACAGAAATTAGCTAACTATGGCTACACCTTC. This translates into CASRPPGQKLANYGYTF. The rearrangement links TRBV4-1 to TRBJ1-2; 7 nucleotides align to TRBD1. The CDR3 is 17 residues long. The germline V gene has CDR1 MGHRA and CDR2 YSYEKL. Unmatched junction bases numbered 13, after V lost 6 bases and J lost 0 bases.